This T cell receptor (beta chain) stems from a study of STAT5B mutations in CD4+ large granular lymphocyte leukemia. About the study: Healthy donors showed HLA-associated enrichment of the CDR3 'QG' motif. Study results and limitations: Top patient clones used TRBV06 genes more often: 8/27 versus 2/35 in controls.

The survey-level immunoSEQ assay was used. TCRdb keeps only in-frame clones here, not all; method: immunoSEQ multiplex PCR. The sample shows more than 30,000 clones, approximately 80% of them seen only once. Germline V lookup: CDR1 SGDLS, CDR2 YYNGEE. CDR3 size: 17 residues. With V trimmed by 5 bases and J by 0 bases, 9 bases remained unmatched. With regard to this clone: Its antigen remains unidentified.

The origin of this receptor is a human donor in good health. The V call is TRBV9, the J call TRBJ1-4, with 8 bases fitting TRBD1. The sample consisted of CD4+ T cells from blood buffy coats. CDR3 coding DNA: TGTGCCAGCAGTCGCCGGGACAGGCCGTCAACTAATGAAAAACTGTTTTTT. As protein: CASSRRDRPSTNEKLFF.